This TCR beta chain was identified in a study of cytomegalovirus exposure and HLA in healthy donors. V gave up 5 bases and J gave up 4 bases, with 11 bases separating them. Germline CDR1 and CDR2: LNHDA and SQIVND (reference sequence). There are 14 residues in the CDR3. Both 60 Vbeta primers and 13 Jbeta primers went into the PCR. The data were produced by immunoSEQ multiplex PCR, yet TCRdb's version contains in-frame clones alone and is incomplete. The sample holds some 120,000 clones, roughly 68% seen once. V is TRBV19 and J is TRBJ2-2; D unresolved. Sequenced material: PBMCs. This clonotype was sampled from a woman in her forties or fifties in good health and CMV-seropositive. CDR3 nucleotide sequence: TGTGCCAGTAGTTTGTTGGAGCGCACCGGGGAGCTGTTTTTT. Residues: CASSLLERTGELFF.